What follows are 15 T cell receptor beta chains derived from one specimen sequenced in a study of blood T cell repertoires in COVID-19. Libraries were prepared by immunoSEQ multiplex PCR; TCRdb keeps only in-frame clonotypes and omits some of them. The table has about 210,000 clones, 84% seen once. Source material: peripheral blood. The receptor source for this set is a woman between 50 and 59 years old with active or convalescent COVID-19.

V usage is TRBV18 and J usage is TRBJ1-5; 7 bases are shared with TRBD1. Germline CDR1 reads KGHSH; CDR2 reads LQKENI. J gave up 4 bases and V 6 bases, and 3 bases lay outside the gene matches. CDR3 length: 13 residues. The CDR3 reads CASSAGGNQPQHF. CDR3 bases: TGTGCCAGCTCCGCAGGGGGTAATCAGCCCCAGCATTTT.

The chain employs TRBV7-9 and TRBJ1-2, with a tentative D call TRBD1 (6 bases). This CDR3 has 18 residues. CDR1 is SEHNR, CDR2 FQNEAQ, per germline (reference sequence). The V end was cut by 1 base, the J end by 4 bases, with 22 bases between. CDR3 residues: CASSLGLNSRGALYGYTF. Written as DNA, the CDR3 is TGTGCCAGCAGCTTAGGCCTCAATAGTCGGGGGGCTCTCTATGGCTACACCTTC. The full variable domain, completed using reference TRBV7-9 and TRBJ1-2, is DTGVSQNPRHKITKRGQNVTFRCDPISEHNRLYWYRQTLGQGPEFLTYFQNEAQLEKSRLLSDRFSAERPKGSFSTLEIQRTEQGDSAMYLCASSLGLNSRGALYGYTFGSGTRLTVV.

The chain joins TRBV6-5 to TRBJ1-1; D remains ambiguous. V was shortened by 7 bases and J by 3 bases, with 9 bases between the two germline ends. Germline V gene sequence: CDR1 MNHEY, CDR2 SVGAGI. The CDR3 extends over 12 amino acids. CDR3 amino acids: CASIEGDTEAFF. The CDR3 nucleotides are TGTGCCAGCATCGAGGGAGACACTGAAGCTTTCTTT.

This chain joins TRBV4-1 and TRBJ2-3; D not certain. Trimming removed 0 bases from V and 6 bases from J, with 13 bases in between. The CDR3 covers 15 residues. Germline loops: CDR1 MGHRA, CDR2 YSYEKL. CDR3 amino acids: CASSQDPYRADTQYF. CDR3 DNA: TGCGCCAGCAGCCAAGATCCCTACAGAGCCGATACGCAGTATTTT.

The rearrangement links TRBV28 to TRBJ1-5; 7 bases map to TRBD1. V dropped 8 bases and J dropped 4; count of bases not matched to a gene: 8. The CDR3 sequence is 14 residues long. Germline V CDR1 and CDR2: MDHEN, SYDVKM. In DNA form, the CDR3 reads TGTGCCAGCGGCAGGGGACAGCAAAATCAGCCCCAGCATTTT. Translation: CASGRGQQNQPQHF.

The genes are TRBV27 and TRBJ1-1; D not certain. From germline, CDR1 is MNHEY and CDR2 SMNVEV (reference sequence). Between the trimmed V and J ends, which lost 9 bases and 1 base, there was a span of 12 bases. The CDR3 has 13 amino acids. The CDR3 reads CASRREGNTEAFF. The CDR3 DNA follows: TGTGCCAGTCGGCGGGAAGGGAACACTGAAGCTTTCTTT.

The rearrangement links TRBV28 to TRBJ1-2; D unclear. V dropped 2 bases and J dropped 8 bases, with 15 bases sitting between them. In germline, CDR1 is MDHEN, CDR2 SYDVKM. The CDR3 is 14 amino acids. For the CDR3, the DNA is TGTGCCAGCAGTTTAGACCAGAGGTTGCGGGGCTACACCTTC. Translated, it gives CASSLDQRLRGYTF.

The chain couples TRBV9 to TRBJ2-1; no firm D call. Germline V CDR1 and CDR2: SGDLS, YYNGEE. V lost 2 bases, J lost 6 bases, and 6 bases lay in between. The length of the CDR3 is 12 residues. The CDR3: CASSVPGNEQFF. Here the CDR3 DNA reads TGTGCCAGCAGCGTCCCGGGCAATGAGCAGTTCTTC.

V usage is TRBV29-1 and J usage is TRBJ2-3, with D perhaps TRBD1 (6 bases). Germline CDR1 reads SQVTM; CDR2 reads ANQGSEA. The V and J ends lost 4 bases and 1 base respectively, with 9 bases between them. The CDR3 is 13 amino acids. CDR3 coding DNA: TGCAGCGTTGTGGGGGCTGGCACAGATACGCAGTATTTT. Encoded protein: CSVVGAGTDTQYF.

The rearrangement joins TRBV5-6 to TRBJ2-5; 8 bases align to TRBD1. This CDR3 region has 14 residues. V gave up 5 bases and J gave up 2 bases; unmatched junction bases: 5. Germline V gene data show CDR1 as SGHDT and CDR2 as YYEEEE. This chain's CDR3 is CASRLDRGQETQYF. The DNA of the CDR3 is TGTGCCAGCAGGCTTGACAGGGGACAAGAGACCCAGTACTTC.

This clone was picked up a small number of times. The chain carries TRBV10-3 and TRBJ1-6; D perhaps matches TRBD1 (6 bases). Germline loops: CDR1 ENHRY, CDR2 SYGVKD. CDR3 size: 15 residues. V shed 5 bases and J shed 5 bases, with 13 bases lying between them. CDR3 protein: CAISTQGQNNSPLHF. The CDR3 coding sequence is TGTGCCATCAGTACACAGGGACAAAATAATTCACCCCTCCACTTT.

The chain joins TRBV3-1 (or the pseudogene TRBV3-2) to TRBJ2-7; the D gene is possibly TRBD2 (6 bases). CDR1 is LGHDT, CDR2 YNNKEL, per germline (reference sequence). The V end was cut by 4 bases, the J end by 2 bases, with 12 bases between. The CDR3 spans 14 residues. This chain's CDR3 is CASSLGTGAYEQYF. The DNA for the CDR3 is TGTGCCAGCAGCCTCGGGACTGGGGCCTACGAGCAGTACTTC.

The rearrangement joins TRBV10-1 to TRBJ2-1; TRBD2 agrees at 12 bases. The CDR3 sequence is 15 residues long. V was clipped by 4 bases and J by 7 bases; unmatched bases: 5. CDR1 is WNHNN, CDR2 SYGVQD, per germline (reference sequence). CDR3 protein: CASSAGTSGWNEQFF. The DNA of the CDR3 is TGCGCCAGCAGTGCCGGGACTAGCGGGTGGAATGAGCAGTTCTTC.

The rearrangement links TRBV27 to TRBJ1-1; D unresolved. V gave up 5 bases and J gave up 5 bases, with 15 bases separating them. The CDR3 contains 14 residues. CDR1 is MNHEY, CDR2 SMNVEV, per germline (reference sequence). DNA of the CDR3: TGTGCCAGCAGTCCGTTGTCCCGAGGGACTGAAGCTTTCTTT. This encodes CASSPLSRGTEAFF.

This clone is a singleton in its sample. The V gene is TRBV11-3, the J gene TRBJ2-1, with 8 bases identical to TRBD2. The V and J ends lost 10 bases and 4 bases, in that order; junction bases with no gene match: 9. From germline, CDR1 is SGHNT and CDR2 YENEEA. The CDR3 loop spans 14 amino acids. The CDR3 loop is CATQPGLGYNEQFF. Written as DNA, the CDR3 is TGTGCCACCCAGCCGGGACTAGGGTACAATGAGCAGTTCTTC. The variable domain in full, with the rest retrieved from reference TRBV11-3 and TRBJ2-1, is EAGVVQSPRYKIIEKKQPVAFWCNPISGHNTLYWYLQNLGQGPELLIRYENEEAVDDSQLPKDRFSAERLKGVDSTLKIQPAELGDSAVYLCATQPGLGYNEQFFGPGTRLTVL.